This TCR beta chain was observed in a study of cytomegalovirus exposure and HLA in healthy donors. About this clone: Its antigen is unknown.

Germline V gives CDR1 SGDLS, CDR2 YYNGEE. V lost 4 bases and J 4 bases, leaving 16 bases between the germline ends. The CDR3 runs 15 residues. Study-wide results and caveats: Later analysis suggested links between common viral pathogens and several top significant clusters. In vitro checks showed that three CMV-associated chains really do target CMV antigens.

The PCR ran on 60 Vbeta and 13 Jbeta primers. In the source study's methods: Around 11 million of tens of millions of unique TCR beta chains were shared, per a later count. TCRdb's copy holds only in-frame clones and misses some; the assay was immunoSEQ multiplex PCR. The D gene and trimming were derived from the DNA, and the V and J assignments and clone size from that table. The table has under 200,000 clones, 81% seen once. The origin of this receptor is a woman in her late teens or twenties in good health and CMV-seropositive. The specimen sequenced was PBMCs. This sequence joins TRBV9 and TRBJ2-3; no definite D call. The CDR3 coding sequence is TGTGCCAGCAGCTTTAGTCTGGGCCAGGCAGATACGCAGTATTTT. Protein sequence: CASSFSLGQADTQYF.